This T cell receptor (beta chain) was captured by sequencing in a study of cytomegalovirus exposure and HLA in healthy donors. Points from the study as a whole: Association of a missense DCLRE1C variant with TCR beta V- and J-gene trimming was reported in a later analysis. In a later analysis, HLA-associated beta chains showed higher expansion and lower generation probabilities than comparable chains.

The CDR3 contains 16 residues. In germline, CDR1 is SEHNR, CDR2 FQNEAQ (reference sequence). Losses at the gene ends were 1 base for V and 4 bases for J; bases not matched to a gene: 5. This clone was seen just once. Its antigen is unidentified. 60 Vbeta and 13 Jbeta primers were used in PCR. Here immunoSEQ multiplex PCR was the method, and the copy in TCRdb shows in-frame clones only, minus some. The profile shows roughly 170,000 clones, roughly four fifths of them singletons. The sequence derives from a girl aged 10 to 17 in good health and CMV-seropositive. V usage is TRBV7-9 and J usage is TRBJ2-3; 10 positions agree with TRBD2. Material: PBMCs. CDR3 DNA: TGTGCCAGCAGCTTAGTCATAGCGGGGGGCTCAGATACGCAGTATTTT. As protein: CASSLVIAGGSDTQYF.